This T cell receptor beta chain was found in a study of CD8+ T cells in alopecia areata listed by TCRdb under 2018. In the study overall: High-throughput TCRbeta sequencing was used to examine T cell clonal expansion in alopecia areata in both the C3H/HeJ mouse model and human patients. Human TCRbeta sequencing covered scalp tissue and sorted CD4+ and CD8+ peripheral blood T cells from patchy and totalis/universalis alopecia areata patients and healthy controls. Scalp clonality was compared across normal scalp (n=4), patchy alopecia areata scalp (n=8), and alopecia totalis/universalis scalp (n=8). The RNA source kit depended on sample type: the PAXgene miRNA kit for fixed scalp, the miRNeasy kit for PBMCs, and the RNeasy kit for mouse skin. TCRbeta CDR3 regions were amplified by immunoSEQ multiplex PCR using 35 Vbeta forward and 13 Jbeta reverse primers.

This clone was counted a single time. The specificity of this receptor is unknown. No much larger clone exists at a distance of one base, and base qualities are not known. In four or five patients from the biomarker study, CD4+ cells were sorted further to obtain CD25+CD127- cells. Lesional scalp punch biopsies and peripheral blood were collected from alopecia areata patients. PBMCs were isolated by density centrifugation and stained for CD3, CD4 and CD8, after which CD4+ and CD8+ T cells were sorted on a FACSAria. As part of a multicenter biomarker study, untreated alopecia areata patients were recruited. The method was the immunoSEQ multiplex PCR assay. To provide template for TCR sequencing, every sample had RNA extracted and reverse transcribed into cDNA. First-strand cDNA was synthesized using SuperScript III with a 2:1 mix of oligo-dT and random hexamers. A synthetic immune receptor repertoire was used to measure amplification bias, and any remaining bias was corrected computationally. The authors processed their data as follows. Raw reads were preprocessed to remove errors, and CDR3 was defined by IMGT conventions from the conserved cysteine to phenylalanine. Clonality was computed as 1 minus the Shannon entropy, with the entropy normalized by log2 of the number of productive unique TCRs. Whether each scalp clone was CD4 or CD8 was inferred by checking scalp TCRbeta sequences against the CD4 and CD8 repertoires from sorted blood. TCRdb stores this immuneACCESS table with in-frame sequences only. Part of the clones is absent; in the studies checked, under half of the shortfall reflects unresolved V genes, and no reason is known for the rest. V and J calls and clone size follow that table, whereas D and trimming were derived from the DNA. For this sample the table gives roughly 20,000 clones, of which approximately 60% were detected only once. The ten most abundant clones make up 4.5% of the sample.

The paper as a whole reports these results and caveats: Unlike mouse skin, which is dominated by gammadelta T cells, normal human skin has resident alphabeta T cells that are also sequenced, and this complicates analysis of the scalp TCR repertoire. Compared with normal scalp, lesional scalp, particularly in alopecia totalis/universalis, had higher clonality and more expanded CD8+ clones, which suggests antigenic drive. Compared with mice, TCR sequences shared between patients were less clear, possibly partly because of HLA diversity across the patient population.

This TCR came from a human donor with alopecia areata. Sequencing was carried out using CD4+ Tregs sorted from blood.

In nucleotide form, the sequence is TGCAGCGTTGAATTCCCGACTAGCGGGCCTGCCTACGAGCAGTACTTC. Its amino acids are CSVEFPTSGPAYEQYF. The sequence links TRBV29-1 to TRBJ2-7; TRBD2 matches 10 bases in the middle. The germline V gene yields SQVTM for CDR1 and ANQGSEA for CDR2. Trimming accounts for 2 bases at V and 2 bases at J, while the number of junction bases matched to no gene is 9. Including the terminal cysteine and phenylalanine, the CDR3 comprises 16 residues. This entry keeps only the CDR3 DNA: 48 bases, framed from base 1.